This T cell receptor (beta chain) emerged from a study of TIL therapy for anti-PD-1-resistant metastatic lung cancer. This was the immunoSEQ v3 assay. Repertoires were generated with immunoSEQ multiplex PCR, while TCRdb's copy carries only in-frame clones and drops some. The profile shows about 15,000 clones, 86% of them singletons. The time point was: pre-treatment sample, taken before nivolumab and TIL therapy. The sequence was collected from a person aged 25 to 85 with non-small cell lung cancer. Here the sequenced sample was blood, taken at baseline.

The CDR3 here is CASSKDGRPDSYEQYV. CDR3 sequence (DNA): TGTGCCAGCAGCAAAGACGGCAGACCGGACTCCTACGAGCAGTACGTC. This sequence joins TRBV21-1 and TRBJ2-7; the table's TRBD2 call for D was not verified on the DNA. TRBV21-1 is an annotated pseudogene. The CDR3 is 16 amino acids.